This T cell receptor (beta chain) was recovered during a study of cytomegalovirus exposure and HLA in healthy donors. PCR amplification relied on 60 Vbeta primers (plus 13 Jbeta primers). Repertoires were generated with immunoSEQ multiplex PCR, while TCRdb's copy carries only in-frame clones and drops some. The sample has about 180,000 clones; about 85% are singletons. Sequenced material: PBMCs. The TCR sequence derives from a girl aged 5 to 17 in good health and CMV-seropositive.

CDR3 DNA sequence: TGCGCCAGCCGGGTGGGTACGAACACCGGGGAGCTGTTTTTT. Translated, it gives CASRVGTNTGELFF. This chain joins TRBV10-2 and TRBJ2-2; D is unresolved. Germline loops: CDR1 WSHSY, CDR2 SAAADI. V lost 8 bases and J 0 bases, leaving 10 bases between the germline ends. The CDR3 is made up of 14 amino acids.